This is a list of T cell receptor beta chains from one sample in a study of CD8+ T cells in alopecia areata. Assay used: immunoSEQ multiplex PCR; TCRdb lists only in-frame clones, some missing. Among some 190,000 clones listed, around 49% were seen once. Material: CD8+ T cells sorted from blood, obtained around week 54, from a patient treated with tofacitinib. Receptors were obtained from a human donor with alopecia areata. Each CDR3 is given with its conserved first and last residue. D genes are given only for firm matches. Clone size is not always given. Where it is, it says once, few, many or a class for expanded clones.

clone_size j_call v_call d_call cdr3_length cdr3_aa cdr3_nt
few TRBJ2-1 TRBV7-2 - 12 CASSLIGNEQFF TGTGCCAGCAGCTTGATCGGGAATGAGCAGTTCTTC
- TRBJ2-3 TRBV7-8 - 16 CASIKRKGGVTDTQYF TGTGCCAGCATCAAAAGGAAGGGCGGGGTAACAGATACGCAGTATTTT
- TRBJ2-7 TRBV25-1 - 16 CASSEWGPDPLNEQYF TGTGCCAGCAGTGAATGGGGGCCGGATCCGCTTAACGAGCAGTACTTC
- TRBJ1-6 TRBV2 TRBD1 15 CASSRGTGTISPLHF TGTGCCAGCAGTAGGGGGACAGGGACGATTTCACCCCTCCACTTT
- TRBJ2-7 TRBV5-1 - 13 CASSLAVGYEQYF TGCGCCAGCAGCTTGGCGGTCGGATACGAGCAGTACTTC
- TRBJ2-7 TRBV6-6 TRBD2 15 CASSGLAGGTYEQYF TGTGCCAGCAGTGGTCTAGCGGGGGGGACCTACGAGCAGTACTTC
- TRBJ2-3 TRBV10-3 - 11 CATVRGDTQYF TGTGCCACCGTTCGGGGAGATACGCAGTATTTT
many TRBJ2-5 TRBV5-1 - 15 CASSPGVTGGETQYF TGCGCCAGCAGCCCCGGGGTCACTGGAGGCGAGACCCAGTACTTC
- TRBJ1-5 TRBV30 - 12 CAWSVEGQPQHF TGTGCCTGGAGTGTGGAGGGACAGCCCCAGCATTTT
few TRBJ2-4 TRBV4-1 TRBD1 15 CASSQDGTGRNIQYF TGCGCCAGCAGCCAAGACGGGACAGGGAGAAACATTCAGTACTTC
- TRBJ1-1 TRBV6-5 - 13 CASSYGRGTEAFF TGTGCCAGCAGTTACGGTCGGGGAACTGAAGCTTTCTTT
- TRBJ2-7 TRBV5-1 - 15 CASSSAPREHYEQYF TGCGCCAGCAGTTCGGCTCCCAGGGAACACTACGAGCAGTACTTC
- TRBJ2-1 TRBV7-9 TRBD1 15 CASSLGQGSRHEQFF TGTGCCAGCAGCTTAGGACAGGGGAGTCGCCATGAGCAGTTCTTC
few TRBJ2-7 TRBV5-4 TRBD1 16 CASSLGQGRDSYEQYF TGTGCCAGCAGCTTGGGACAGGGTCGGGACTCCTACGAGCAGTACTTC
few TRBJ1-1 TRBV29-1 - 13 CSVVDQGRGEAFF TGCAGCGTTGTTGATCAGGGGAGAGGTGAAGCTTTCTTT
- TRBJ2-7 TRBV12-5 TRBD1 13 CASGWTGAHEQYF TGTGCTAGTGGTTGGACAGGGGCCCACGAGCAGTACTTC
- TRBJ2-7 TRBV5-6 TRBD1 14 CASSFSGTGYEQYF TGTGCCAGCAGCTTCTCCGGGACAGGCTACGAGCAGTACTTC
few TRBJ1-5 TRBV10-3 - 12 CAISGGNQPQHF TGTGCCATCAGTGGCGGGAATCAGCCCCAGCATTTT
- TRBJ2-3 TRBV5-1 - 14 CASSTSHGADTQYF TGCGCCAGCAGCACGAGCCACGGGGCAGATACGCAGTATTTT
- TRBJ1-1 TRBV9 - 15 CASSVSGVQNTEAFF TGTGCCAGCAGCGTTAGCGGGGTTCAGAACACTGAAGCTTTCTTT
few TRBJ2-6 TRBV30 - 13 CARTVSGANVLTF TGTGCCCGAACGGTATCTGGGGCCAACGTCCTGACTTTC
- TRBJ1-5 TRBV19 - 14 CASQRGGYNQPQHF TGTGCCAGCCAGAGGGGGGGATACAATCAGCCCCAGCATTTT
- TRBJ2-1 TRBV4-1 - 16 CASSFRTTSSYNEQFF TGCGCCAGCAGCTTCAGGACTACCAGCTCCTACAATGAGCAGTTCTTC
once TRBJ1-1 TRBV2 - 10 CASSEGQAFF TGTGCCAGCAGTGAAGGGCAGGCTTTCTTT
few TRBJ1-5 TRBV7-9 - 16 CASSYEGPYSNQPQHF TGTGCCAGCAGTTATGAGGGACCTTATAGCAATCAGCCCCAGCATTTT
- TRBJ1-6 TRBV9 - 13 CASSAAPGGPLHF TGTGCCAGCAGCGCCGCCCCGGGTGGGCCCCTCCACTTT
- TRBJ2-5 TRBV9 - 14 CASSVVGAGETQYF TGTGCCAGCAGCGTAGTTGGGGCAGGGGAGACCCAGTACTTC
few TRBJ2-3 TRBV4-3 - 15 CASSQTPDRTDTQYF TGCGCCAGCAGCCAGACACCCGATAGGACAGATACGCAGTATTTT
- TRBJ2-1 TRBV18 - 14 CASSPPIRGSEQFF TGTGCCAGCTCACCACCGATCAGGGGTAGTGAGCAGTTCTTC
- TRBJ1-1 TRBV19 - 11 CASAWNTEAFF TGTGCCAGTGCGTGGAACACTGAAGCTTTCTTT
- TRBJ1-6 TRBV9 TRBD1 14 CASSVEGGGSPLHF TGTGCCAGCAGCGTAGAAGGGGGCGGATCACCCCTCCACTTT
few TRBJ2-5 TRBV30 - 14 CAWSTGQQKETQYF TGTGCCTGGAGTACAGGACAACAAAAAGAGACCCAGTACTTC
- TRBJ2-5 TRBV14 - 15 CASSQFHGGQETQYF TGTGCCAGCAGCCAATTCCACGGGGGCCAAGAGACCCAGTACTTC
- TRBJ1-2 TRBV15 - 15 CATTLGAVTAYGYTF TGTGCCACGACATTGGGGGCAGTGACTGCCTATGGCTACACCTTC
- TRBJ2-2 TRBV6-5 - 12 CATTENTGELFF TGTGCCACCACCGAGAACACCGGGGAGCTGTTTTTT
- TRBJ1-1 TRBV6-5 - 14 CASSYGAEDTEAFF TGTGCCAGCAGTTACGGGGCAGAAGACACTGAAGCTTTCTTT
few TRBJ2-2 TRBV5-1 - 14 CASSLAANTGELFF TGCGCCAGCAGCTTGGCTGCGAACACCGGGGAGCTGTTTTTT
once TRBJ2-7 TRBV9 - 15 CASSVGVSPLGEQYF TGTGCCAGCAGCGTAGGAGTGTCCCCTTTGGGCGAGCAGTACTTC
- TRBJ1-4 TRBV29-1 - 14 CSVEVGGIGEKLFF TGCAGCGTTGAAGTAGGTGGAATTGGAGAAAAACTGTTTTTT
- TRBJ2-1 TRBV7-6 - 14 CASSLTVSYNEQFF TGTGCCAGCAGCTTGACTGTGAGTTACAATGAGCAGTTCTTC
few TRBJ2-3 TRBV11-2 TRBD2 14 CASSRGGGTDTQYF TGTGCCAGCAGTCGGGGGGGCGGCACAGATACGCAGTATTTT
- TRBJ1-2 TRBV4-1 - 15 CASSQGVEMNYGYTF TGCGCCAGCAGCCAAGGGGTAGAAATGAACTATGGCTACACCTTC
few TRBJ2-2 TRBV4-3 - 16 CASSLSWPGPPGELFF TGCGCCAGCAGCCTAAGCTGGCCAGGGCCCCCCGGGGAGCTGTTTTTT
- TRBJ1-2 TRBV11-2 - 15 CASSLTASGDYGYTF TGTGCCAGCAGCTTGACAGCCAGTGGGGACTATGGCTACACCTTC
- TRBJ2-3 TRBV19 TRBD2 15 CASSVLAASTDTQYF TGTGCCAGTAGTGTTCTAGCGGCTAGCACAGATACGCAGTATTTT